One and the same sample provided the 23 T cell receptor beta chains below, sequenced in a study of siplizumab effects on memory and regulatory T cells. Profiling relied on immunoSEQ multiplex PCR, and the TCRdb table lists in-frame clones only, not all of them. The sample yields some 73,000 clones, approximately 93% seen once. The sample was CD8+ T cells sorted from blood. These receptors all come from a human donor in good health.

V and J are TRBV2 and TRBJ2-3, with TRBD2 matching over 15 bases. From germline, CDR1 is SNHLY and CDR2 FYNNEI. The CDR3 runs to 15 residues. V dropped 10 bases and J dropped 6; count of bases not matched to a gene: 8. CDR3: CAIRTSGGAGDTQYF. The CDR3 nucleotides are TGTGCCATTAGGACTAGCGGGGGGGCTGGGGATACGCAGTATTTT.

This chain joins TRBV27 and TRBJ2-7; D is undetermined. Trimming removed 5 bases at V and 4 bases at J, with 15 bases between. The germline V gene has CDR1 MNHEY and CDR2 SMNVEV (reference sequence). The CDR3 has 14 residues. CDR3 loop: CASSPPQQTYEQYF. CDR3 nucleotide sequence: TGTGCCAGCAGTCCCCCCCAACAGACTTACGAGCAGTACTTC.

The genes are TRBV7-6 and TRBJ2-3; TRBD1 is a possible D gene (5 bases). The CDR3 is made up of 14 amino acids. The germline gives CDR1 SGHVS, CDR2 FNYEAQ. V dropped 6 bases and J dropped 3 bases, with 13 bases sitting between them. The chain's CDR3 is CASSRTGLTDTQYF. CDR3 sequence (DNA): TGTGCCAGCAGTAGAACAGGTTTAACAGATACGCAGTATTTT.

As DNA, the CDR3 is TGTGCCAGTAGTATTGATGGCGCGGGCAATCAGCCCCAGCATTTT. Amino acids: CASSIDGAGNQPQHF. This chain connects TRBV19 to TRBJ1-5; D not resolved. CDR1 and CDR2 (germline): LNHDA, SQIVND (reference sequence). There are 15 residues in the CDR3. The germline V and J ends were trimmed by 3 bases and 2 bases, with 11 bases remaining between them.

V and J are TRBV5-6 and TRBJ1-1; unclear D gene. V lost 3 bases and J lost 3, with 18 bases in between. CDR1 is SGHDT, CDR2 YYEEEE, per germline. This CDR3 is 16 amino acids long. The DNA of the CDR3 is TGTGCCAGCAGCTCTGGAGATACAATGGAGGACACTGAAGCTTTCTTT. Its protein product is CASSSGDTMEDTEAFF.

V is TRBV19 and J is TRBJ1-2; 9 bases agree with TRBD1. The CDR3 length is 15 residues. CDR1 and CDR2 (germline): LNHDA, SQIVND (reference sequence). Trimming removed 6 bases from V and 8 bases from J; junction bases left unmatched: 13. CDR3 sequence (DNA): TGTGCCAGTAGCCCAACAGGGAGGGGGACAGGGGGCTACACCTTC. As protein: CASSPTGRGTGGYTF.

Concerning this clone: This sample also contains other DNA sequences that code for the same CDR3. The chain employs TRBV28 and TRBJ1-5, with D possibly being TRBD1 (5 bases). The length of the CDR3 is 15 residues. CDR1 and CDR2 from the germline V gene are MDHEN and SYDVKM. Trimming stripped 2 bases from V and 7 bases from J, with 15 bases between. The CDR3 sequence: CASSLGQGFRQPQHF. The CDR3 DNA reads TGTGCCAGCAGTTTAGGTCAGGGATTTCGACAGCCCCAGCATTTT.

The chain carries TRBV7-8 and TRBJ2-3; D ambiguous. The CDR3 loop spans 12 amino acids. V dropped 1 base and J dropped 7 bases, with 6 bases sitting between them. CDR1 and CDR2 (germline): SGHVS, FQNEAQ. The CDR3 DNA is TGTGCCAGCAGCTTAGATCTGAATACGCAGTATTTT. Translated: CASSLDLNTQYF.

A word on this clone: Additional DNA sequences in this sample encode the identical CDR3. The CDR3 coding sequence is TGTGCCAGCAGCTTAGAGCGAGGGGGCTTCTACGAGCAGTACTTC. Its protein is CASSLERGGFYEQYF. The chain combines TRBV11-2 with TRBJ2-7, with TRBD1 identical over 7 bases. Germline trimming cut 0 bases from V and 3 bases from J; bases unmatched to any gene: 5. The CDR3 is 15 residues long. The germline gives CDR1 SGHAT, CDR2 FQNNGV. Using reference TRBV11-2 and TRBJ2-7 for the parts outside the CDR3, the full variable domain is EAGVAQSPRYKIIEKRQSVAFWCNPISGHATLYWYQQILGQGPKLLIQFQNNGVVDDSQLPKDRFSAERLKGVDSTLKIQPAKLEDSAVYLCASSLERGGFYEQYFGPGTRLTVT.

V and J are TRBV11-2 and TRBJ2-7; D unresolved. This CDR3 is built from 12 residues. Germline V gene lookup returns CDR1 SGHAT and CDR2 FQNNGV. Deletions cut 3 bases from V and 0 bases from J, with 3 bases between. For the CDR3, the DNA is TGTGCCAGCAGCTTCCTCTCCTACGAGCAGTACTTC. Translating gives CASSFLSYEQYF. The variable domain in full, with the rest retrieved from reference TRBV11-2 and TRBJ2-7, is EAGVAQSPRYKIIEKRQSVAFWCNPISGHATLYWYQQILGQGPKLLIQFQNNGVVDDSQLPKDRFSAERLKGVDSTLKIQPAKLEDSAVYLCASSFLSYEQYFGPGTRLTVT.

This chain uses TRBV10-3 with TRBJ2-7; D might be TRBD1 (5 bases). This CDR3 has 13 amino acids. Germline V gives CDR1 ENHRY, CDR2 SYGVKD. V lost 2 bases, J lost 2 bases, and 7 bases lay in between. This CDR3 reads CAISEAQAYEQYF. CDR3 bases: TGTGCCATCAGTGAGGCACAGGCCTACGAGCAGTACTTC.

The chain has TRBV5-1 and TRBJ1-2; D is possibly TRBD1 (5 bases). V lost 4 bases to trimming and J lost 0 bases, with 10 bases between them. The CDR3 extends over 14 amino acids. The germline gives CDR1 SGHRS, CDR2 YFSETQ. In DNA, the CDR3 is TGCGCCAGCAGCCGCTGGGGGTCTAACTATGGCTACACCTTC. This translates into CASSRWGSNYGYTF.

V usage is TRBV2 and J usage is TRBJ2-7, with 8 positions matching TRBD1. The CDR3 consists of 15 residues. Per germline, CDR1 SNHLY and CDR2 FYNNEI. V was clipped by 6 bases and J by 1 base; unmatched bases: 8. Here the CDR3 DNA reads TGTGCCAGCAGAATAGGACAGGGACCTTCCTACGAGCAGTACTTC. As protein: CASRIGQGPSYEQYF.

The genes are TRBV5-6 and TRBJ1-2; D uncertain. V gave up 0 bases and J gave up 3 bases, with 6 bases separating them. This CDR3 comprises 13 residues. From germline, CDR1 is SGHDT and CDR2 YYEEEE. Here the CDR3 reads CASSLGLDYGYTF. CDR3 DNA sequence: TGTGCCAGCAGCTTGGGCCTGGACTATGGCTACACCTTC.

The rearrangement uses TRBV5-1 and TRBJ1-1, with D unresolved. V lost 3 bases and J lost 5, with 11 bases in between. The V gene's germline CDR1 is SGHRS and CDR2 YFSETQ. This CDR3 region has 13 residues. The CDR3 nucleotides are TGCGCCAGCAGCTCCGGCAGCCCGACTGAAGCTTTCTTT. Translating gives CASSSGSPTEAFF.

This chain connects TRBV6-6 to TRBJ2-5; TRBD1 matches 11 bases. The germline V gene encodes CDR1 MNHNY and CDR2 SVGAGI (reference sequence). J was trimmed by 3 bases and V by 6 bases; bases with no gene match: 3. CDR3 length: 14 amino acids. The CDR3 bases are TGTGCCAGCAGCAAGGGACAGGGGGAAGAGACCCAGTACTTC. Translation: CASSKGQGEETQYF.

V is TRBV19 and J is TRBJ2-7; perhaps D is TRBD1 or TRBD2 (6 bases each). The CDR3 is made up of 15 amino acids. Per the germline V gene, CDR1 is LNHDA and CDR2 is SQIVND (reference sequence). V gave up 3 bases and J gave up 0 bases, with 12 bases separating them. The CDR3 loop is CASSISGASSYEQYF. CDR3 DNA: TGTGCCAGTAGTATTTCGGGGGCCTCCTCCTACGAGCAGTACTTC.

This clone was found once. The chain carries TRBV13 and TRBJ2-5; D unresolved. The V end lost 5 bases, the J end lost 2 bases, and 12 bases lay between the germline ends. The CDR3 has 14 amino acids. Per the germline V gene, CDR1 is PRHDT and CDR2 is FYEKMQ (reference sequence). CDR3 in amino acids: CASSQRRLQETQYF. CDR3 nucleotides: TGTGCCAGCAGCCAACGACGGTTACAAGAGACCCAGTACTTC.

V is TRBV2 and J is TRBJ1-1; D unresolved. The germline V and J ends were trimmed by 1 base and 3 bases, with 21 bases remaining between them. Germline V gene data show CDR1 as SNHLY and CDR2 as FYNNEI. The CDR3 contains 18 residues. The CDR3 DNA reads as TGTGCCAGCAGTGAAGTAGGAGCACCTATAGTGGGGTACACTGAAGCTTTCTTT. This gives the protein CASSEVGAPIVGYTEAFF.

The V call is TRBV19, the J call TRBJ2-2; D may be TRBD1 (6 bases). Deletions cut 10 bases from V and 4 bases from J, with 19 bases between. CDR3 length: 15 amino acids. Germline loops: CDR1 LNHDA, CDR2 SQIVND (reference sequence). The CDR3 reads CATNLGGLGTGELFF. In DNA form, the CDR3 reads TGTGCCACCAACCTTGGGGGCTTGGGCACCGGGGAGCTGTTTTTT.

This chain connects TRBV14 to TRBJ2-3; D is possibly TRBD2 (6 bases). Trimming took off 3 bases at V and 4 bases at J, with 11 bases between the two ends. The CDR3 runs to 14 residues. In germline, CDR1 is SGHDN, CDR2 FVKESK. The CDR3 DNA sequence: TGTGCCAGCAGCCAGGGACTCCGCGCAGATACGCAGTATTTT. It translates to CASSQGLRADTQYF.

By share, this clone counts as medium-sized (0.01 to 0.1%). This sequence joins TRBV5-6 and TRBJ1-5; 9 nucleotides agree with TRBD1. Germline CDR1 is SGHDT and CDR2 is YYEEEE. The J segment lost 6 bases and the V segment lost 1 base, leaving 5 bases of the junction unmatched. CDR3 length equals 15 residues. The CDR3 coding sequence is TGTGCCAGCAGCTTGCTTACAGGGGGCCCTCAGCCCCAGCATTTT. Its protein product is CASSLLTGGPQPQHF.

This clone was seen a single time. J is TRBJ2-5 and V is TRBV10-1; 12 bases are shared with TRBD2. The V and J ends lost 2 bases and 1 base, in that order; junction bases with no gene match: 5. This CDR3 comprises 17 residues. In germline, CDR1 is WNHNN, CDR2 SYGVQD (reference sequence). The CDR3 DNA follows: TGCGCCAGCAGTGAGGCTAGCGGGGGGGCCGGCCAAGAGACCCAGTACTTC. It specifies CASSEASGGAGQETQYF.